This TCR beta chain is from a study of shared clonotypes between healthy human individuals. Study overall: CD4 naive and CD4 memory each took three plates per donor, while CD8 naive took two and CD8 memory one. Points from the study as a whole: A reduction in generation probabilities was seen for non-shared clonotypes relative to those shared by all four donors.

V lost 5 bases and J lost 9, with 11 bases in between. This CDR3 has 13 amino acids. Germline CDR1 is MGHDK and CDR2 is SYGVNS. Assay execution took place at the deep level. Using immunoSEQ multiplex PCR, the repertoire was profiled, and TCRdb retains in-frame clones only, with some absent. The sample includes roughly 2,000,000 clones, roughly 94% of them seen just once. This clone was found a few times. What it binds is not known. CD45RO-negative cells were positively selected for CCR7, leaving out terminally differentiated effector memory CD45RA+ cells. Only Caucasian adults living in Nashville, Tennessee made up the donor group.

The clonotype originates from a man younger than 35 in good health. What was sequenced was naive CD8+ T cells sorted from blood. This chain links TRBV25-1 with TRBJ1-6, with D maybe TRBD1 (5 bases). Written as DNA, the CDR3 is TGTGCCAGCAGTTATACAGGTCCTTCACCCCTCCACTTT. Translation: CASSYTGPSPLHF.